This T cell receptor beta chain was found in a study of radiotherapy plus CTLA-4 blockade in lung cancer. Whole-study context: Disease control was achieved by around 30% of patients, and objective responses by about 17%. Study observations and caveats: Tumor-derived TCR clones expanded in blood after radiotherapy plus ipilimumab.

As regards this clone: The antigen is undetermined.

Assay: immunoSEQ multiplex PCR; the TCRdb copy retains only in-frame clones and omits some. The table has about 100,000 clones, around 82% seen once. The sample here was peripheral blood, taken from a patient treated with radiotherapy plus ipilimumab. The sequence was collected from a human donor with non-small cell lung cancer who had stable disease on radiotherapy plus ipilimumab.

For the CDR3, the DNA is TGTGCCAGCAGCTGGACAGGGGGCGCGGGAGAGACCCAGTACTTC. Translation: CASSWTGGAGETQYF. V is TRBV7-8 and J is TRBJ2-5; 11 bases map to TRBD1. Losses at the gene ends were 4 bases for V and 4 bases for J; bases not matched to a gene: 5. CDR1 is SGHVS and CDR2 is FQNEAQ in the germline V gene. This CDR3 is 15 amino acids long. The variable domain in full, completed from reference TRBV7-8 and TRBJ2-5, reads GAGVSQSPRYKVAKRGQDVALRCDPISGHVSLFWYQQALGQGPEFLTYFQNEAQLDKSGLPSDRFFAERPEGSVSTLKIQRTQQEDSAVYLCASSWTGGAGETQYFGPGTRLLVL.